The source of this T cell receptor (beta chain) is a study of blood T cells in healthy people across ages. Germline V lookup: CDR1 ENHRY, CDR2 SYGVKD. CDR3 length: 15 amino acids. Using a J-beta primer mix together with a sample-barcoded 5' primer, a second PCR was run for about 6 to 11 cycles. In TCRdb, the 5' RACE reads were re-called with MiXCR into one record per CDR3 protein. Of about 650,000 distinct CDR3 sequences in the sample, approximately 29% were seen once. This clonotype came up a few times. Its matching antigen is unknown. At one of its ends the junction is not consistent with the germline gene, which may arise from a read error. Healthy Caucasians from Russia aged roughly 6 to 100 served as donors. Study results and limitations: TCR beta diversity was tightly associated with the proportion of naive T cells.

The chain couples TRBV10-3 to TRBJ1-2; TRBD1 matches 7 bases. What was sequenced was blood. This receptor was taken from a woman over 75 in good health. This chain's CDR3 is CTISEPGTANYGYTF. For the CDR3, the DNA is TGTACCATCAGTGAGCCGGGGACAGCTAACTATGGCTACACCTTC.